Given below is one TCR beta chain in context. The antigen remains undetermined. The data were obtained in a study of OX40 agonist ivuxolimab in advanced cancers. The wider study: Partial responses were seen in three patients, one with hepatocellular carcinoma and two with cutaneous melanoma. Study-wide results and caveats: Circulating CD4+ and CD8+ T cells showed clonal expansion by week 6 at 0.1 to 3.0 mg/kg. Certain nonresponders additionally had low normalized T-cell clonal expansion.

Some clones are missing from TCRdb's copy, which holds only in-frame ones; the method was immunoSEQ multiplex PCR. This table has tens of thousands of clones, 91% appearing once. Peripheral blood came from all dose cohorts at three timepoints. V shed 6 bases and J shed 13 bases, with 21 bases lying between them. This CDR3 has 13 amino acids. The germline CDR1 and CDR2 sequences are MDHEN and SYDVKM. The source was CD4+ or CD8+ T cells sorted from blood, collected in a trial of the OX40 agonist ivuxolimab. The rearrangement uses TRBV28 and TRBJ1-1; unclear D gene. The sequence derives from an adult with an advanced solid tumor such as melanoma, head and neck, liver or kidney cancer. The CDR3 is CASSYFGRSRDFF. The CDR3 DNA is TGTGCCAGCAGCTATTTCGGGCGTTCGCGGGATTTCTTT.